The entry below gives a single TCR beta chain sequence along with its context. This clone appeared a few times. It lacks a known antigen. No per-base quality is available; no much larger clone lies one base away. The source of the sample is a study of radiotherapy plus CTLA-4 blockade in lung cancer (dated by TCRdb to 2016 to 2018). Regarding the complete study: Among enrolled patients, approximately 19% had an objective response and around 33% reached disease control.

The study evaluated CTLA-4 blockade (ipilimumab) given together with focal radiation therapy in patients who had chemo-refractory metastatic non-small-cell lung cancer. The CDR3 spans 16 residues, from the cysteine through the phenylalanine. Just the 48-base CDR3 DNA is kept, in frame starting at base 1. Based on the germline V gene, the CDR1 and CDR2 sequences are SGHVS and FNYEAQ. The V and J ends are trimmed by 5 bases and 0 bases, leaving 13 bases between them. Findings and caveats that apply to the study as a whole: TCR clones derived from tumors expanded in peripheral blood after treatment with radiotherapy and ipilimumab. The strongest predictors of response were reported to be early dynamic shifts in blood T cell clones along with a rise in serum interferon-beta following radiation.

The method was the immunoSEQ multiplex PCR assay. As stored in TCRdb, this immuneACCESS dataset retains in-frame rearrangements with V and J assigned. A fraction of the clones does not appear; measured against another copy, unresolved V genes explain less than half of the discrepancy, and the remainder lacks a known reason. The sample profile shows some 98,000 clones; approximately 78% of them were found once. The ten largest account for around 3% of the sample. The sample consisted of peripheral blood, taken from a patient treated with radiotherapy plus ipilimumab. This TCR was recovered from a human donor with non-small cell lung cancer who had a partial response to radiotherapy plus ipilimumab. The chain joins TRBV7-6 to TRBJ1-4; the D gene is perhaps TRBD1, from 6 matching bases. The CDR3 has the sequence CASSASGEPTNEKLFF. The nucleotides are TGTGCCAGCAGCGCATCAGGGGAACCAACTAATGAAAAACTGTTTTTT.